This TCR beta chain stems from a study of T-cell memory formation after mild COVID-19. Study-wide background: The study found TCR clusters largely donor specific. Study-level findings and limits: Still unconfirmed is whether the second-wave clones peaking on day 37 recognized SARS-CoV-2. Of the contracting clones, CD4+ ones lay mainly in CM and EM, and CD8+ ones in EMRA.

Comment on this clonotype: Antigen unknown.

V was cut by 11 bases and J by 2 bases, with 17 bases left in between. The CDR3 runs 14 residues. The germline CDR1 and CDR2 sequences are SNHLY and FYNNEI. With constant-segment primers, 5'RACE yielded cDNA libraries of TCR alpha and TCR beta that carried sample barcodes and UMIs. TCRdb reanalysed the 5' RACE reads using MiXCR and keeps one entry per CDR3 protein. Among over 400,000 distinct CDR3 sequences, more than 20% were seen once, and the ten largest hold around 14%. The sequencing input was PBMCs or a T cell subset sorted from them (not recorded which). This receptor was identified in an adult woman who had mild COVID-19 (a few samples of this study predate the infection). Cell type and time point are not known. The rearrangement links TRBV2 to TRBJ2-3; D possibly corresponds to TRBD1 (6 bases). CDR3 bases: TGTGCCGGTCACCGGGACACTTACACAGATACGCAGTATTTT. This sequence encodes CAGHRDTYTDTQYF.